The present TCR beta chain was sequenced within a study of CD8 T cells in ankylosing spondylitis. Germline V lookup: CDR1 KGHSH, CDR2 LQKENI. The CDR3 is 13 amino acids. Between the trimmed V and J ends, which lost 3 bases and 6 bases, there was a span of 10 bases. TCRdb independently ran MiXCR on the 5' RACE reads; one entry per CDR3 protein. The repertoire has under 150,000 distinct CDR3 sequences, roughly 8.8% of them found once; the top ten carry approximately 3.4%. The sequencing input was blood, either unsorted or a sorted T cell fraction (not recorded which). The receptor was derived from a male donor with ankylosing spondylitis or in good health (not recorded which). The chain uses TRBV18 and TRBJ2-3; D gene uncertain. Here the CDR3 DNA reads TGTGCCAGCTCACCGCTGTTCGGTGATACGCAGTATTTT. Translating gives CASSPLFGDTQYF.